These 28 T cell receptor beta chains were all obtained from the same sample, sequenced in a study of CD8+ T cells in alopecia areata. Reverse transcription of extracted RNA yielded cDNA, which provided the sequencing template. Only in-frame clones appear in the TCRdb table, and some are missing; sequencing was by immunoSEQ multiplex PCR. The sample contains 170,000 or so clones, roughly 59% of which appear only once. Source: CD4+ T cells sorted from blood, taken at week 0. The receptor set was obtained from a human donor with alopecia areata.

The chain has TRBV15 and TRBJ2-3, with 7 nucleotides matching TRBD2. The ends lost 6 bases at V and 7 bases at J; junction bases unmatched: 10. CDR1 is LNHNV, CDR2 YYDKDF, per germline (reference sequence). The CDR3 is 14 residues long. CDR3 residues: CATRADGTTNTQYF. CDR3 DNA: TGTGCCACCAGGGCCGACGGGACTACGAATACGCAGTATTTT.

This clone was recorded a few times. The CDR3 loop is CAWSTGEFFQPQHF. As DNA, the CDR3 is TGTGCCTGGAGTACCGGTGAGTTCTTTCAGCCCCAGCATTTT. The chain employs TRBV30 and TRBJ1-5; no reliable D call. Trimming removed 2 bases at V and 6 bases at J, with 14 bases between. Germline loops: CDR1 GTSNPN, CDR2 SVGIG (reference sequence). This CDR3 comprises 14 residues.

This chain joins TRBV30 and TRBJ2-6; D uncertain. Germline lookup yields CDR1 GTSNPN and CDR2 SVGIG (reference sequence). Trimming took 3 bases from V and 0 from J, leaving 6 bases between them. CDR3 size: 14 residues. CDR3 region: CAWRSFSGANVLTF. The DNA for the CDR3 is TGTGCCTGGAGGTCCTTCTCTGGGGCCAACGTCCTGACTTTC. Full variable domain (rest looked up from reference TRBV30 and TRBJ2-6): SQTIHQWPATLVQPVGSPLSLECTVEGTSNPNLYWYRQAAGRGLQLLFYSVGIGQISSEVPQNLSASRPQDRQFILSSKKLLLSDSGFYLCAWRSFSGANVLTFGAGSRLTVL.

The sample holds one count of this clone. This chain links TRBV4-3 with TRBJ2-1, with 7 bases identical to TRBD1. The CDR3 length is 15 residues. Germline CDR1 is LGHNA and CDR2 is YSLEER. After removal of 0 bases from V and 5 bases from J, the junction contained 4 bases not matched to a gene. The CDR3 nucleotides read TGCGCCAGCAGCCAAGATCAGGGGGTGGACAATGAGCAGTTCTTC. It specifies CASSQDQGVDNEQFF.

CDR3 sequence (DNA): TGTGCCACCAGCACAGGTATCGTACACGAGCAGTACTTC. Its translation is CATSTGIVHEQYF. This chain connects TRBV15 to TRBJ2-7; D not resolved. Per the germline V gene, CDR1 is LNHNV and CDR2 is YYDKDF (reference sequence). The V and J ends lost 4 bases and 5 bases respectively, with 12 bases between them. This CDR3 has 13 residues.

This rearrangement joins TRBV29-1 to TRBJ2-7, with TRBD1 as a possible D gene (6 bases). Germline V CDR1 and CDR2: SQVTM, ANQGSEA. This CDR3 has 14 residues. The germline V and J ends were trimmed by 4 bases and 1 base, with 14 bases remaining between them. The CDR3 DNA sequence: TGCAGCGTTGTACAGGGCACGGGGTCCTACGAGCAGTACTTC. Encoded protein: CSVVQGTGSYEQYF.

The rearrangement uses TRBV30 and TRBJ1-5; TRBD1 matches at 10 bases. This CDR3 region has 15 residues. J was trimmed by 9 bases and V by 0 bases; bases with no gene match: 8. CDR1 is GTSNPN, CDR2 SVGIG, per germline (reference sequence). The CDR3 spells CAWSVRTGGLWPQHF. The CDR3 DNA is TGTGCCTGGAGTGTCCGGACAGGGGGACTCTGGCCCCAGCATTTT.

This clone has ten or more counts. This chain connects TRBV7-2 to TRBJ2-2; 7 bases are a match to TRBD1. This CDR3 region has 15 residues. In germline, CDR1 is SGHTA, CDR2 FQGNSA. The trim removed 2 bases at V and 4 bases at J, leaving 4 bases unmatched. This CDR3 is CASSLSTGATGELFF. The CDR3 region has the DNA TGTGCCAGCAGCTTATCAACAGGGGCCACCGGGGAGCTGTTTTTT.

This clone has only one observation. The gene calls are TRBV7-2 and TRBJ2-1; no clear D gene. Germline CDR1 and CDR2: SGHTA and FQGNSA. V was trimmed by 1 base and J by 7 bases, leaving 11 bases between them. The CDR3 contains 14 residues. In nucleotides, the CDR3 is TGTGCCAGCAGCTTAGACAGCCTCAAGAATGAGCAGTTCTTC. Residues: CASSLDSLKNEQFF.

The V call is TRBV9, the J call TRBJ2-7; TRBD1 is a possible D gene (5 bases). The CDR3 consists of 15 residues. Trimming took off 0 bases at V and 1 base at J, with 11 bases between the two ends. The germline gives CDR1 SGDLS, CDR2 YYNGEE. This CDR3 is CASSVALGVSYEQYF. In DNA form, the CDR3 reads TGTGCCAGCAGCGTAGCCCTAGGGGTTTCCTACGAGCAGTACTTC.

The gene calls are TRBV11-3 and TRBJ1-2; TRBD1 matches at 8 bases. The CDR3 spans 15 residues. The germline gives CDR1 SGHNT, CDR2 YENEEA. V shed 5 bases and J 6 bases; nucleotides not matched to a gene: 11. This CDR3 is CASSRTGGQVNGYTF. The CDR3 DNA reads TGTGCCAGCAGCCGAACAGGGGGGCAGGTTAATGGCTACACCTTC.

This chain links TRBV28 with TRBJ1-2; no clear D. The germline gives CDR1 MDHEN, CDR2 SYDVKM. This CDR3 region has 14 residues. V shed 2 bases and J shed 8 bases, with 15 bases lying between them. CDR3 residues: CASSLIVDVAGYTF. The CDR3 nucleotides read TGTGCCAGCAGTTTAATTGTGGACGTAGCGGGCTACACCTTC.

This clone came up a few times. Different DNA sequences within this sample yield the same CDR3. This chain links TRBV30 with TRBJ1-1; unclear D gene. The germline gives CDR1 GTSNPN, CDR2 SVGIG (reference sequence). The CDR3 contains 12 residues. The V and J ends lost 0 bases and 1 base respectively, with 3 bases between them. As DNA, the CDR3 is TGTGCCTGGAGTGTTGGGAACACTGAAGCTTTCTTT. Its translation: CAWSVGNTEAFF.

The V gene is TRBV2, the J gene TRBJ2-5, with a weak D call TRBD2 (7 bases). With 4 bases removed from V and 3 bases from J, the gap between germline ends came to 12 bases. CDR3 length equals 14 residues. CDR1 is SNHLY, CDR2 FYNNEI, per germline. The DNA of the CDR3 is TGTGCCAGCAGTGTCCGCGGGGGCGAAGAGACCCAGTACTTC. The encoded protein is CASSVRGGEETQYF.

This clone has only a few counts. This sequence joins TRBV29-1 and TRBJ2-1, with 9 bases lining up with TRBD1. Germline V gene lookup returns CDR1 SQVTM and CDR2 ANQGSEA. The CDR3 loop spans 13 amino acids. The J segment lost 4 bases and the V segment lost 4 bases, leaving 2 bases of the junction unmatched. The CDR3 nucleotides read TGCAGCGTTGGGGACAGGGAATACAATGAGCAGTTCTTC. Its translation is CSVGDREYNEQFF.

J is TRBJ1-2 and V is TRBV30; TRBD1 might be the D (5 bases). V was pared by 2 bases and J by 8 bases, with 15 bases between. CDR1 and CDR2 from the germline V gene are GTSNPN and SVGIG (reference sequence). The CDR3 is 13 residues long. CDR3 in amino acids: CAWSPRRGRGYTF. The CDR3 nucleotides are TGTGCCTGGAGTCCCCGAAGGGGAAGAGGCTACACCTTC. Supplemented by reference TRBV30 and TRBJ1-2, the full variable domain reads SQTIHQWPATLVQPVGSPLSLECTVEGTSNPNLYWYRQAAGRGLQLLFYSVGIGQISSEVPQNLSASRPQDRQFILSSKKLLLSDSGFYLCAWSPRRGRGYTFGSGTRLTVV.

V and J are TRBV29-1 and TRBJ2-1; D ambiguous. CDR3 length: 12 amino acids. Trimming pared 6 bases from V and 7 bases from J, leaving 13 bases between. Per the germline V gene, CDR1 is SQVTM and CDR2 is ANQGSEA. Written as DNA, the CDR3 is TGCAGCGTCGCACGAGCGCAGAATGAGCAGTTCTTC. Protein: CSVARAQNEQFF.

The V and J genes are TRBV18 and TRBJ1-2; TRBD1 matches at 9 bases. This CDR3 comprises 14 residues. V lost 5 bases and J lost 8; bases outside the gene matches: 9. Germline V gene data show CDR1 as KGHSH and CDR2 as LQKENI. The CDR3: CASSVAGTGLGYTF. The CDR3 bases are TGTGCCAGCTCAGTTGCCGGGACAGGGCTCGGCTACACCTTC.

The chain is built from TRBV30 and TRBJ1-1; 10 bases match TRBD1. CDR3 length: 12 residues. V gave up 3 bases and J gave up 8 bases; unmatched junction bases: 3. Germline CDR1 and CDR2: GTSNPN and SVGIG (reference sequence). CDR3 nucleotides: TGTGCCTGGAGAGCGGACAGGGGGGAAGCTTTCTTT. Its protein product is CAWRADRGEAFF. The full variable domain, in which reference TRBV30 and TRBJ1-1 provide the parts outside the CDR3, is SQTIHQWPATLVQPVGSPLSLECTVEGTSNPNLYWYRQAAGRGLQLLFYSVGIGQISSEVPQNLSASRPQDRQFILSSKKLLLSDSGFYLCAWRADRGEAFFGQGTRLTVV.

The CDR3: CSVEIPLPADTQYF. CDR3 in DNA: TGCAGCGTTGAAATCCCCCTCCCGGCAGATACGCAGTATTTT. The V call is TRBV29-1, the J call TRBJ2-3; D remains unclear. In germline, CDR1 is SQVTM, CDR2 ANQGSEA. Trimming pared 2 bases from V and 4 bases from J, leaving 13 bases between. The CDR3 consists of 14 residues.

This clone has only a few counts. The V and J genes are TRBV25-1 and TRBJ1-5, with unresolved D. This CDR3 spans 12 amino acids. From germline, CDR1 is MGHDK and CDR2 SYGVNS. Deletions cut 6 bases from V and 2 bases from J, with 5 bases between. The CDR3 sequence is CASRSGNQPQHF. CDR3 in DNA: TGTGCCAGCAGGTCGGGCAATCAGCCCCAGCATTTT. The whole variable domain, remainder taken from reference TRBV25-1 and TRBJ1-5, is EADIYQTPRYLVIGTGKKITLECSQTMGHDKMYWYQQDPGMELHLIHYSYGVNSTEKGDLSSESTVSRIRTEHFPLTLESARPSHTSQYLCASRSGNQPQHFGDGTRLSIL.

The chain couples TRBV1 to TRBJ1-2; the D segment call TRBD1 is taken from the table without a DNA check. TRBV1 is assigned pseudogene status. There are 11 residues in the CDR3. The CDR3 DNA sequence: TGCACCAGCAGCCAAGATCAGGGCTACACCTTC. As protein: CTSSQDQGYTF.

This rearrangement joins TRBV5-1 to TRBJ2-3, with no clear D. Germline CDR1 is SGHRS and CDR2 is YFSETQ. V gave up 1 base and J gave up 0 bases, with 12 bases separating them. The CDR3 has 16 residues. The CDR3 sequence is CASSLFRGTSTDTQYF. CDR3 DNA: TGCGCCAGCAGCTTGTTTCGCGGTACTAGCACAGATACGCAGTATTTT.

There are a few counts of this clone. The chain combines TRBV7-9 with TRBJ2-1; D ambiguous. Trimming took off 1 base at V and 3 bases at J, with 16 bases between the two ends. The CDR3 has 17 residues. CDR1 and CDR2 (germline): SEHNR, FQNEAQ (reference sequence). CDR3 DNA: TGTGCCAGCAGCTTAGGGTTAGCCTCCCACTACTACAATGAGCAGTTCTTC. Residues: CASSLGLASHYYNEQFF.

This clone showed up just a few times. The rearrangement joins TRBV28 to TRBJ1-2; TRBD1 agrees at 7 bases. Losses at the gene ends were 5 bases for V and 4 bases for J; bases not matched to a gene: 7. This CDR3 is built from 14 residues. Germline CDR1 reads MDHEN; CDR2 reads SYDVKM. The CDR3 loop is CASSPWGQLYGYTF. The CDR3 DNA reads as TGTGCCAGCAGTCCATGGGGACAGCTCTATGGCTACACCTTC.

The chain recombines TRBV27 with TRBJ1-6, with unresolved D. CDR1 MNHEY and CDR2 SMNVEV come from the germline V gene (reference sequence). There are 13 residues in the CDR3. V gave up 4 bases and J gave up 15 bases, with 16 bases separating them. CDR3 sequence: CASSSPGSSLLHF. CDR3 coding DNA: TGTGCCAGCAGTTCTCCTGGCTCTTCCCTCCTCCACTTT.

This sequence joins TRBV6-5 and TRBJ1-6, with TRBD1 as a possible D gene (5 bases). The ends were cut back, 4 bases at V and 8 bases at J, with 12 bases in the middle. In germline, CDR1 is MNHEY, CDR2 SVGAGI. The CDR3 runs to 14 residues. CDR3 loop: CASSWQGFDSPLHF. The CDR3 DNA reads TGTGCCAGCAGTTGGCAGGGCTTTGATTCACCCCTCCACTTT.

The rearrangement uses TRBV30 and TRBJ1-2; the D is unclear. The V end was cut by 0 bases, the J end by 6 bases, with 11 bases between. Germline CDR1 is GTSNPN and CDR2 is SVGIG (reference sequence). CDR3 length: 13 residues. CDR3 bases: TGTGCCTGGAGTGTACTGGGAGGGAATGGCTACACCTTC. This sequence encodes CAWSVLGGNGYTF.